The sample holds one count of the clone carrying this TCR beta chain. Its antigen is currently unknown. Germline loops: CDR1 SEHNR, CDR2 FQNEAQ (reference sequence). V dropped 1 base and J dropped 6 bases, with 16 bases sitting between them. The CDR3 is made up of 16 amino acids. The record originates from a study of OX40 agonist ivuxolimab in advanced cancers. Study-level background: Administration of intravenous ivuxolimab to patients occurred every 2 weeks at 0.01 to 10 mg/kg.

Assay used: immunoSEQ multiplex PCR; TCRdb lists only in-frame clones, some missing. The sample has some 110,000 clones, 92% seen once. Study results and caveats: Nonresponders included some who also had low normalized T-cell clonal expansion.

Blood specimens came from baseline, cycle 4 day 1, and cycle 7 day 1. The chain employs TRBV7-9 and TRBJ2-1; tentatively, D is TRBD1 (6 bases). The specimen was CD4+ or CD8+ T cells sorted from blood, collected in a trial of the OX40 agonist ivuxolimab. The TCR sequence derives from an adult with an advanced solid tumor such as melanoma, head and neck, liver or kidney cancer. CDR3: CASSLVGQGRGNEQFF. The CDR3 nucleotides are TGTGCCAGCAGCTTAGTGGGCCAGGGGCGCGGCAATGAGCAGTTCTTC.